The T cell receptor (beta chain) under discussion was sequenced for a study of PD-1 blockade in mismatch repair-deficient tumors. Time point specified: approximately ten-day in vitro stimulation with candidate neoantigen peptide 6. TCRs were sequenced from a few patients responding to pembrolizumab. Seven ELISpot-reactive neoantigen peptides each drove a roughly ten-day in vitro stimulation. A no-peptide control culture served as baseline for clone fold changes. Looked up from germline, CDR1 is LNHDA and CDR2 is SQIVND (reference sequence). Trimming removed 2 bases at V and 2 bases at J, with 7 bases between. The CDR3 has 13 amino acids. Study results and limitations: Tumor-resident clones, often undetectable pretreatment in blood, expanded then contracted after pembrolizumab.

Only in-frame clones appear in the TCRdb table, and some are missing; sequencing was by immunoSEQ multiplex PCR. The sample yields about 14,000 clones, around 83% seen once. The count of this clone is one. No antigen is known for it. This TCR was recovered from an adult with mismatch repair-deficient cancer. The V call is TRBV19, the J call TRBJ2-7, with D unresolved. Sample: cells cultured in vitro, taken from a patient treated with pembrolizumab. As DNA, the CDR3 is TGTGCCAGTAGTATACCCCCCGCCTACGAGCAGTACTTC. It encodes CASSIPPAYEQYF. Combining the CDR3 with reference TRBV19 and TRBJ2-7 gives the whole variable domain DGGITQSPKYLFRKEGQNVTLSCEQNLNHDAMYWYRQDPGQGLRLIYYSQIVNDFQKGDIAEGYSVSREKKESFPLTVTSAQKNPTAFYLCASSIPPAYEQYFGPGTRLTVT.